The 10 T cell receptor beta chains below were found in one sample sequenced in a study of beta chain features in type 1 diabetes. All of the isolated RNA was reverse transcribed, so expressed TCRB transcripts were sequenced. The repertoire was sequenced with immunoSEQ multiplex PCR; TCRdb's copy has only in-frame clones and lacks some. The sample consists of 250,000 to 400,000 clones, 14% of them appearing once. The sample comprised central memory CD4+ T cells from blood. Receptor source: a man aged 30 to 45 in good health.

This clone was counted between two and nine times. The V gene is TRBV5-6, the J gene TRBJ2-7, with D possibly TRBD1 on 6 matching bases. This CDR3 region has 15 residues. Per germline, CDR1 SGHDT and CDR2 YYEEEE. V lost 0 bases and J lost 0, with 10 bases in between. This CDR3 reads CASSLGPGDSYEQYV. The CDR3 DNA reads TGTGCCAGCAGCTTGGGACCAGGGGACTCCTACGAGCAGTACGTC.

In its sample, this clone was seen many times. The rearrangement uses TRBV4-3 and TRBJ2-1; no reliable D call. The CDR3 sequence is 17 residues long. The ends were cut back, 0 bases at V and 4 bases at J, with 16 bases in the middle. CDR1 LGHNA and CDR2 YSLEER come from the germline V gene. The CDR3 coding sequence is TGCGCCAGCAGCCAAGAGAGGACGAGGTGGGCTTACAATGAGCAGTTCTTC. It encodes CASSQERTRWAYNEQFF.

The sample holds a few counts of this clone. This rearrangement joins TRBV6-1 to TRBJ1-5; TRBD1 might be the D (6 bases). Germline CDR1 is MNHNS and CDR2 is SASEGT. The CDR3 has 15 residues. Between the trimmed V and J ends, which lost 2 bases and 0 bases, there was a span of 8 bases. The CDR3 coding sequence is TGTGCCAGCAGTGAAAACAGGGTTAGCAATCAGCCCCAGCATTTT. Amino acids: CASSENRVSNQPQHF.

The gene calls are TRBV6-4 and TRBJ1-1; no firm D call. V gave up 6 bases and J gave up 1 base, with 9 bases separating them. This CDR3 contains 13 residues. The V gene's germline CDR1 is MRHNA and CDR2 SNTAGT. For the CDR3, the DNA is TGTGCCAGCAGGGCACAAGCGAACACTGAAGCTTTCTTT. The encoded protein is CASRAQANTEAFF.

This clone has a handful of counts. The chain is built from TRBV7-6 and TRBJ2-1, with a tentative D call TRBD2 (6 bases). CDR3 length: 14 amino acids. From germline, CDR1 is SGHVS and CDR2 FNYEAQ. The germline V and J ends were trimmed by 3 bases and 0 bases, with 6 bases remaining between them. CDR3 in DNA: TGTGCCAGCAGCTTGGGGGGCTCCTACAATGAGCAGTTCTTC. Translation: CASSLGGSYNEQFF. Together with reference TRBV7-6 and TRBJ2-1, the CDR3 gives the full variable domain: GAGVSQSPRYKVTKRGQDVALRCDPISGHVSLYWYRQALGQGPEFLTYFNYEAQQDKSGLPNDRFSAERPEGSISTLTIQRTEQRDSAMYRCASSLGGSYNEQFFGPGTRLTVL.

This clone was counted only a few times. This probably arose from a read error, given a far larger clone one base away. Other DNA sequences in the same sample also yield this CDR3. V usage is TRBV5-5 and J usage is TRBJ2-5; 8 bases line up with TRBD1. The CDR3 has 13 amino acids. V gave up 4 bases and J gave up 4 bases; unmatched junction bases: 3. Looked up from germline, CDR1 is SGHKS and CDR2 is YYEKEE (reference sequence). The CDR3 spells CASSTDRGETQYF. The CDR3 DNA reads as TGTGCCAGCAGCACCGACAGGGGAGAGACCCAGTACTTC.

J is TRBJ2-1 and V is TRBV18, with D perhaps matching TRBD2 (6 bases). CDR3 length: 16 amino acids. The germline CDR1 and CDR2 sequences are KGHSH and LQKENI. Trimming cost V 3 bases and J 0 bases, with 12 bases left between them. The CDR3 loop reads CASSPESGFSYNEQFF. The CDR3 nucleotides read TGTGCCAGCTCACCGGAAAGCGGGTTCTCCTACAATGAGCAGTTCTTC.

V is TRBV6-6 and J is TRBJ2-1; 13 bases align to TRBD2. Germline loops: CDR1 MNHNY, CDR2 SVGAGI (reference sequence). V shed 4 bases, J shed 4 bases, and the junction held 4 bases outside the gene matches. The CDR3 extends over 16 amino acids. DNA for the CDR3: TGTGCCAGCAGTTCCTCGACTAGCGGGAGGTACAATGAGCAGTTCTTC. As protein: CASSSSTSGRYNEQFF.

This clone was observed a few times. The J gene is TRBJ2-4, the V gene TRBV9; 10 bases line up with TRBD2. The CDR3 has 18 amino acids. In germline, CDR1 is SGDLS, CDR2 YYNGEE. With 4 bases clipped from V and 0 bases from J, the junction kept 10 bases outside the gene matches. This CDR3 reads CASSPSSGGAKAKNIQYF. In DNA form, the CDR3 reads TGTGCCAGCAGCCCCAGCAGCGGGGGGGCCAAAGCCAAAAACATTCAGTACTTC.

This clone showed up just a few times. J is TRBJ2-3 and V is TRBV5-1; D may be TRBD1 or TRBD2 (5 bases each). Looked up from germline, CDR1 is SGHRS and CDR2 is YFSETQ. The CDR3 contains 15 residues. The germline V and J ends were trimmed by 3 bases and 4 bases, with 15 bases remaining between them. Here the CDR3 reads CASSSGHGRADTQYF. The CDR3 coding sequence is TGCGCCAGCAGCTCGGGGCACGGTAGGGCAGATACGCAGTATTTT.